A single sample is the source of the 4 T cell receptor beta chains below, sequenced in a study of T cells in localized non-small cell lung cancer. Assay: immunoSEQ multiplex PCR; the TCRdb copy retains only in-frame clones and omits some. The data hold roughly 30,000 clones, with 94% observed a single time. Source: peripheral blood, taken before any cancer treatment. These receptors all come from a woman aged 35 to 69 with stage I lung adenocarcinoma.

This clone was counted once. V gene TRBV19 combines with J gene TRBJ1-2; possibly TRBD1 for D (5 bases). The V gene's germline CDR1 is LNHDA and CDR2 SQIVND (reference sequence). V lost 3 bases and J lost 2, with 13 bases in between. CDR3 length: 15 residues. The DNA for the CDR3 is TGTGCCAGTAGTATTCAGGGAGCACCCAACTATGGCTACACCTTC. Translated: CASSIQGAPNYGYTF.

The chain combines TRBV15 with TRBJ2-1, with D unresolved. This CDR3 has 19 amino acids. The germline CDR1 and CDR2 sequences are LNHNV and YYDKDF (reference sequence). V shed 0 bases and J shed 0 bases, with 18 bases lying between them. In DNA, the CDR3 is TGTGCCACCAGCAGAGAATACGTCATAAGGAGAAGCTCCTACAATGAGCAGTTCTTC. Its protein product is CATSREYVIRRSSYNEQFF.

This clone was seen a single time. This chain links TRBV29-1 with TRBJ2-7, with D maybe TRBD1 (6 bases). The V gene lost 2 bases and the J gene lost 12 bases, with 17 bases spanning the gap. Germline lookup yields CDR1 SQVTM and CDR2 ANQGSEA. The CDR3 runs to 12 residues. In nucleotides, the CDR3 is TGCAGCGTTGAAATGTCCAGGGGTGTGACGTACTTC. Translating it yields CSVEMSRGVTYF.

The genes are TRBV5-5 and TRBJ1-2; D is undetermined. This CDR3 comprises 13 residues. Germline values: CDR1 SGHKS, CDR2 YYEKEE (reference sequence). V shed 3 bases and J shed 8 bases, with 14 bases lying between them. In DNA, the CDR3 is TGTGCCAGCAGCTCTCCGGTGGGCTGGGGCTACACCTTC. Amino acids: CASSSPVGWGYTF.